This T cell receptor (beta chain) stems from a study of cytomegalovirus exposure and HLA in healthy donors. The study's findings and limits: Researchers counted around 180 TCR beta chains as cytomegalovirus-associated.

The PCR contained 60 Vbeta and 13 Jbeta primers. Using immunoSEQ multiplex PCR, the repertoire was profiled, and TCRdb retains in-frame clones only, with some absent. The table includes tens of thousands of clones, 65% to 85% detected once. Likely unrecorded immune exposures existed in these nominally healthy donors. On this clone: Its specificity is not known.

The germline CDR1 and CDR2 sequences are ENHRY and SYGVKD. Trimming took off 0 bases at V and 0 bases at J, with 12 bases between the two ends. The CDR3 loop spans 17 amino acids. This rearrangement joins TRBV10-3 to TRBJ2-1, with D perhaps matching TRBD2 (6 bases). This sequence originates from a woman aged 40 to 55 in good health and CMV-seropositive. The sample taken for sequencing was PBMCs. The CDR3 is CAISESGSESSYNEQFF. Written as DNA, the CDR3 is TGTGCCATCAGTGAGTCCGGGAGCGAGAGCTCCTACAATGAGCAGTTCTTC.